Reported below is one TCR beta chain. In its sample, this clonotype was seen once. Its antigen has not been determined. Per-base quality was not reported, and no clone a single base away is much larger than it. Weak support is all one read offers. This sample was taken from a study of CD8 T cells in Susac syndrome (dated by TCRdb to the late 2010s). About the full investigation: Whether CD8+ T cell activation and differentiation in Susac syndrome was antigen driven was tested using repertoire sequencing. Study-wide findings and limitations: The number of individuals in the TCR sequencing and HLA analysis was acknowledged as relatively small.

Peripheral blood CD8+ and CD4+ T cells from healthy donors, Susac syndrome patients and multiple sclerosis patients were profiled by high-throughput TCR beta sequencing. The multiple sclerosis controls were treatment-naive patients whose relapsing-remitting disease, either stable or active, fulfilled the revised McDonald criteria. Bulk CD8+ and CD4+ T cells were purified magnetically by negative isolation, whereas CD8+ TEMRA cells were enriched by FACS. Blood was drawn into EDTA tubes, processed within 24 hours, and PBMCs were isolated by density gradient centrifugation. PBMCs intended for TCR sequencing were cryopreserved in liquid nitrogen and were subsequently thawed in a 37 degrees C water bath. The sorted or isolated CD4+, CD8+ and CD8+ TEMRA cells reached a purity of at least 90%. RNA was extracted with the RNeasy kit and roughly 0.45 to 1 ug was reverse transcribed using random hexamers. The immunoSEQ multiplex PCR assay, which covers 54 Vbeta and 13 Jbeta segments, was used to amplify TCR beta CDR3 regions. PCR amplification bias was corrected by using a synthetic template baseline for primer optimization and computational correction. As for how the authors treated the data: Only productive sequences were kept, with reads annotated to V, D and J genes according to IMGT and analyzed in immunoSEQ Analyzer. Clonality was calculated as one minus the Shannon entropy normalized by log2 of the number of productive unique sequences. For each patient and control, public and private clones were evaluated within the 100 most prevalent clones. A clone was defined as Susac-specific if it was absent from the healthy and MS cohorts, from roughly 980 published viral clones and from other ImmuneACCESS disease sequences. TCRdb's own reprocessing of the public reads used fastp at Q25 and MiXCR and kept productive beta chains. Rows matching on CDR3 protein sequence are summarized as one entry with the most common DNA and genes. The V and J calls were determined by TCRdb, not by the authors. This sample is represented by a few hundred thousand distinct CDR3 sequences; 93% of them were singletons. 0.06% to 0.08% of the sample is held by the ten biggest clonotypes.

Source material: CD4+ T cells from PBMCs. The sequence was collected from a human donor with multiple sclerosis.

The CDR3 amino acid sequence is: CASSAGGEQYV. The DNA sequence is given as TGTGCCAGCAGTGCGGGGGGCGAGCAGTACGTC. The chain is assembled from TRBV2 and TRBJ2-7; 7 middle bases align to TRBD2. The germline V and J ends show losses of 4 bases and 6 bases respectively, and no gene match explains 0 bases of the junction. Sequences SNHLY (CDR1) and FYNNEI (CDR2) are obtained from the germline V gene. The CDR3 spans 11 residues, from the cysteine through the valine. Only CDR3 DNA remains: 33 bases, in frame from the first base.